The source of this T cell receptor (beta chain) is a study of T cell responses to AZD1222 COVID-19 vaccine. Study-wide findings and caveats: Rises in breadth and depth of Spike-specific TCRs came after two AZD1222 doses. Donors were largely white British and mainly female; clonal diversity was possibly underestimated. As reported, nearly half of all spike-specific TCRs target variant regions that are unmutated. Researchers took repertoire samples only after the peak T cell response had come.

Details on this clone: What it binds is not known.

Libraries were prepared by immunoSEQ multiplex PCR; TCRdb keeps only in-frame clonotypes and omits some of them. The sample includes tens of thousands of clones, approximately 79% of them seen just once. The starting material was peripheral blood, obtained on day 0 of AZD1222 vaccination. The clonotype was recovered from an adult in good health.

CDR3 protein: CASSLNSGSSYNEQFF. CDR3 bases: TGTGCCAGCAGCTTAAATAGCGGAAGCTCCTACAATGAGCAGTTCTTC. The chain carries TRBV7-3 and TRBJ2-1; D perhaps matches TRBD2 (6 bases). CDR1 SGHTA and CDR2 FQGTGA come from the germline V gene. The CDR3 covers 16 residues. The V gene lost 1 base and the J gene lost 0 bases, with 10 bases spanning the gap. The full variable domain, its missing parts supplied by reference TRBV7-3 and TRBJ2-1, is GAGVSQTPSNKVTEKGKYVELRCDPISGHTALYWYRQSLGQGPEFLIYFQGTGAADDSGLPNDRFFAVRPEGSVSTLKIQRTERGDSAVYLCASSLNSGSSYNEQFFGPGTRLTVL.